One T cell receptor (beta chain) is described in this entry. The data were obtained in a study of shared clonotypes between healthy human individuals. Looking at the study overall: Each donor's CD4 naive and CD4 memory cells filled three plates apiece, CD8 naive two, and CD8 memory one.

CDR3 length equals 14 residues. Germline CDR1 reads MNHEY; CDR2 reads SMNVEV (reference sequence). The ends were cut back, 8 bases at V and 0 bases at J, with 11 bases in the middle. Clones were sequenced by immunoSEQ multiplex PCR, and TCRdb holds only the in-frame ones, with some missing. The sample has 1.5 million to 1.9 million clones, 95% to 99% seen once. The rearrangement uses TRBV27 and TRBJ2-1; D uncertain. The source material was naive CD4+ T cells sorted from blood. Subset in this sample: CD45RA+ positively selected. This TCR was sampled from a man under 40 in good health. This CDR3 is CASAGTVSYNEQFF. DNA for the CDR3: TGTGCCAGCGCTGGCACGGTCTCCTACAATGAGCAGTTCTTC.